This T cell receptor beta chain was sequenced for a study of control samples from healthy donors and cancer patients. Trimming cost V 3 bases and J 3 bases, with 7 bases left between them. Germline CDR1 SGHRS, CDR2 YFSETQ. The CDR3 covers 13 residues. Here immunoSEQ multiplex PCR was the method, and the copy in TCRdb shows in-frame clones only, minus some. The sample has 100,000 to 150,000 clones, 91% seen once. Material for sequencing was blood. This chain joins TRBV5-1 and TRBJ2-1, with D unclear. This TCR derives from a man aged 18 to 29 in good health. In nucleotides, the CDR3 is TGCGCCAGCAGCTCTGACGTCTACAATGAGCAGTTCTTC. Amino acid sequence: CASSSDVYNEQFF.